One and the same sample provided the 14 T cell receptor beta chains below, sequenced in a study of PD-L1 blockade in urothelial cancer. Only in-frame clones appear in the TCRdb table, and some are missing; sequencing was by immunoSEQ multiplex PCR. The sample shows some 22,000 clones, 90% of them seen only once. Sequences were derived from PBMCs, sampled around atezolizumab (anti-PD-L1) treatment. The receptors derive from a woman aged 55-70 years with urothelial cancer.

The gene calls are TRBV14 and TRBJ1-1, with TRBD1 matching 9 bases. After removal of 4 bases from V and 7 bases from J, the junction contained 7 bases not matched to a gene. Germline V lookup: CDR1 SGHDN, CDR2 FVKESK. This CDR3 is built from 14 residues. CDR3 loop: CASSRKDRGFEAFF. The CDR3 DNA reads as TGTGCCAGCAGCCGGAAGGACAGGGGTTTTGAAGCTTTCTTT.

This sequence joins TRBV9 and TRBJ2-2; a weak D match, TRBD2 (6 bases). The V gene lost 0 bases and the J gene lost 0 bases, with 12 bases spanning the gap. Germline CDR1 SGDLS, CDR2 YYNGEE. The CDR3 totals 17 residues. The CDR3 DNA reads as TGTGCCAGCAGCGTAGGGGGCGGGACCGCGAACACCGGGGAGCTGTTTTTT. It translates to CASSVGGGTANTGELFF.

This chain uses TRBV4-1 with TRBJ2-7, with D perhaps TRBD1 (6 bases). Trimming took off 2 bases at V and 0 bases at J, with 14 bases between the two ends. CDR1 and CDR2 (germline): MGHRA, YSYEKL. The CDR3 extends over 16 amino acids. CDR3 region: CASSQFQNRDSYEQYF. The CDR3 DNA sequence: TGCGCCAGCAGCCAATTCCAAAACAGGGACTCCTACGAGCAGTACTTC.

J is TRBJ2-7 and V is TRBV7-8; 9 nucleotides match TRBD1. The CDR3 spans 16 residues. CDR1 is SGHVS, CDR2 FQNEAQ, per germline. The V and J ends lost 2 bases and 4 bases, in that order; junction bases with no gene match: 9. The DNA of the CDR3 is TGTGCCAGCAGCTTAAAATTTGGACAGGGGATTTACGAGCAGTACTTC. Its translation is CASSLKFGQGIYEQYF.

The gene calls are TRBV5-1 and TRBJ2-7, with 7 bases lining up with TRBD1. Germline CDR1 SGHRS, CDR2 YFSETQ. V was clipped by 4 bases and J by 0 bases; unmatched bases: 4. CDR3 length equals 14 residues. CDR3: CASSAGTASYEQYF. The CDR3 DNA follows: TGCGCCAGCAGCGCCGGGACAGCCTCCTACGAGCAGTACTTC.

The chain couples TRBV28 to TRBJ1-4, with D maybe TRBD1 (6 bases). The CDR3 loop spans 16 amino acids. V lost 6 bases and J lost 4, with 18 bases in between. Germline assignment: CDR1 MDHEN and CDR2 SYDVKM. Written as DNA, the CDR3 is TGTGCCAGCAGCCCCGGGGGGGCGGGGGGTAATGAAAAACTGTTTTTT. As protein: CASSPGGAGGNEKLFF. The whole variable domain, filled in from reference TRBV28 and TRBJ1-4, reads DVKVTQSSRYLVKRTGEKVFLECVQDMDHENMFWYRQDPGLGLRLIYFSYDVKMKEKGDIPEGYSVSREKKERFSLILESASTNQTSMYLCASSPGGAGGNEKLFFGSGTQLSVL.

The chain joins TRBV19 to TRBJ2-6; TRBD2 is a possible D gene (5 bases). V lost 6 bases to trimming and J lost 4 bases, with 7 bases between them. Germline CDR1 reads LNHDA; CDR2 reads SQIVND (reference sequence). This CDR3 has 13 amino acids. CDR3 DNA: TGTGCCAGTAGAGAGGGCGGGGCCAACGTCCTGACTTTC. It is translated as CASREGGANVLTF.

The CDR3 bases are TGTGCCAGCATGCACCACAGGGGGGTATACAATGAGCAGTTCTTC. It translates to CASMHHRGVYNEQFF. V gene TRBV16 combines with J gene TRBJ2-1, with TRBD1 matching over 8 bases. Germline assignment: CDR1 KGHSY and CDR2 FQNENV. The V segment lost 7 bases and the J segment 4 bases; nucleotides outside the gene matches: 9. The CDR3 sequence is 15 residues long.

CDR3 amino acids: CASSISGSTDTQYF. The CDR3 coding sequence is TGTGCCAGCAGTATTAGCGGGAGCACAGATACGCAGTATTTT. The chain links TRBV27 to TRBJ2-3, with 7 bases that match TRBD2. The ends lost 5 bases at V and 0 bases at J; junction bases unmatched: 2. Germline CDR1 reads MNHEY; CDR2 reads SMNVEV (reference sequence). This CDR3 comprises 14 residues.

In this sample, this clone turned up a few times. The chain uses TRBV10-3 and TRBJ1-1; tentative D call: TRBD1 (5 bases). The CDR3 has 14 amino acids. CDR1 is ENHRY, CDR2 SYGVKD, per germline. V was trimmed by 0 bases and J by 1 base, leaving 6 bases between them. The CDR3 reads CAISESGANTEAFF. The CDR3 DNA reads TGTGCCATCAGTGAGTCAGGGGCGAACACTGAAGCTTTCTTT.

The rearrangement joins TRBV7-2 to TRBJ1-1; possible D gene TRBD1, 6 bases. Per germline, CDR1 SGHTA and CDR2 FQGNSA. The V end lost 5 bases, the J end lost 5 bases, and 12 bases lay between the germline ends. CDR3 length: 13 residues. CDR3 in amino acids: CASSIFDRTEAFF. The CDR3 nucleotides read TGTGCCAGCAGCATCTTCGACAGGACTGAAGCTTTCTTT.

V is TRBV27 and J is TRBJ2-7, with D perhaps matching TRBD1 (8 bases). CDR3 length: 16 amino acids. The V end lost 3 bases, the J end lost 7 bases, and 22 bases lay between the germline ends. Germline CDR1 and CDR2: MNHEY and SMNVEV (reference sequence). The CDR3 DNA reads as TGTGCCAGCAGTTTTTGGACAGGGAGGGGGTGGGGGGAGCAGTACTTC. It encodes CASSFWTGRGWGEQYF.

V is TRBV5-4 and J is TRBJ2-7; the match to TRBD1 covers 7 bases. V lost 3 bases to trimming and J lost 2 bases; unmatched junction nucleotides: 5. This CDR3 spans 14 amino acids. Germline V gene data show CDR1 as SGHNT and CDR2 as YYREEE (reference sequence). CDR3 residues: CASSSRTGPYEQYF. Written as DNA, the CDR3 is TGTGCCAGCAGCTCGAGGACAGGACCCTACGAGCAGTACTTC.

CDR3 DNA sequence: TGTGCCAGCAGTTTATGGGGACACATCAATCAGCCCCAGCATTTT. Amino acids: CASSLWGHINQPQHF. The chain links TRBV28 to TRBJ1-5; possible D gene TRBD1, 6 bases. CDR3 length: 15 amino acids. V was trimmed by 0 bases and J by 3 bases, leaving 9 bases between them. CDR1 is MDHEN, CDR2 SYDVKM, per germline.